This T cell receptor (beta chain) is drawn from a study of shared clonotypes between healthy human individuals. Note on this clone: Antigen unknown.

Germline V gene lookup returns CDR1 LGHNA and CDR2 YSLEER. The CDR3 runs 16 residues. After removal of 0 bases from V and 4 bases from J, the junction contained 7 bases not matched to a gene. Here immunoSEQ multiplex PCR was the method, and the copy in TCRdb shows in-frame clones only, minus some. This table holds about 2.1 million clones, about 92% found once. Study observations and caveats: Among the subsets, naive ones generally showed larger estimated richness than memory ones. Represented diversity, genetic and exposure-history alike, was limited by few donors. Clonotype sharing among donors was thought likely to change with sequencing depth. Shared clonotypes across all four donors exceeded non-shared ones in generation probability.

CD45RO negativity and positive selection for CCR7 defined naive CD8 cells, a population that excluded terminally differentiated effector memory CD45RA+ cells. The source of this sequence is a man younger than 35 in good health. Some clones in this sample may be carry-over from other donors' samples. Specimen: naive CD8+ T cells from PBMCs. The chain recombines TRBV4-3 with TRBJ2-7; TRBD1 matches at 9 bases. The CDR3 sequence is CASSQDKGTGIYEQYF. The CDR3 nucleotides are TGCGCCAGCAGCCAAGACAAAGGGACAGGGATTTACGAGCAGTACTTC.